This T cell receptor (beta chain) derives from a study of T cells in Graves' hyperthyroidism and ophthalmopathy. The diagnoses drew upon clinical symptoms, serum thyroxine and TRAb, thyroid ultrasound and orbital computed tomography. The investigators amplified TCR beta CDR3 regions from RNA transcripts. First-round RT-PCR of the TCR CDR3 relied on the HTBI primer set. MiXCR was run by TCRdb on the multiplex PCR reads, yielding one entry per CDR3 protein. The data show a few hundred thousand distinct CDR3 sequences, roughly 13% seen once. The V end was cut by 6 bases, the J end by 3 bases, with 12 bases between. This CDR3 contains 13 residues. Germline CDR1 reads DFQATT; CDR2 reads SNEGSKA (reference sequence).

The source is a woman between 40 and 55 years old with Graves' ophthalmopathy. Sequencing input: blood. The chain recombines TRBV20-1 with TRBJ1-3, with unresolved D. CDR3: CSAPTGIGNTIYF. Written as DNA, the CDR3 is TGCAGTGCCCCGACGGGGATTGGAAACACCATATATTTT.